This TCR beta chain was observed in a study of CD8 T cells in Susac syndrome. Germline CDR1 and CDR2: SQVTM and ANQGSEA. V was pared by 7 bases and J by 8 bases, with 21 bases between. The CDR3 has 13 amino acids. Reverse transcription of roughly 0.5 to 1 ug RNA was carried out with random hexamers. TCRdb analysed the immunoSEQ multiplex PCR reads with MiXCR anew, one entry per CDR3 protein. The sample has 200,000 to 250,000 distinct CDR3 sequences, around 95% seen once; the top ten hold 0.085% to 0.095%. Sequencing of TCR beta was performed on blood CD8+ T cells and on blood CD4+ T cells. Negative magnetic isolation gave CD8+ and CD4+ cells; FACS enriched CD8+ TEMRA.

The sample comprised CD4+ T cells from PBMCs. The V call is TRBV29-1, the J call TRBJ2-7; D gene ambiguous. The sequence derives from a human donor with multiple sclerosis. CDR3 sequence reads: CSARTGPPEKQYF. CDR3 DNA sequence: TGCAGCGCACGAACCGGGCCGCCGGAGAAGCAGTACTTC.